The 25 T cell receptor beta chains given below trace back to one sample, sequenced in a study of T cells in Graves' hyperthyroidism and ophthalmopathy. The TCR beta CDR3 regions underwent amplification using RNA transcripts as the source. First-round RT-PCR targeting the TCR CDR3 was performed with the HTBI primer set. One entry per CDR3 protein results from TCRdb running MiXCR on the multiplex PCR reads. Among hundreds of thousands of distinct CDR3 sequences, about 14% were seen once, and the ten largest hold more than 8.5%. Material: blood. These receptors originate from a woman between 18 and 29 years old with Graves' hyperthyroidism.

The chain uses TRBV13 and TRBJ2-5; 8 bases are a match to TRBD2. CDR1 PRHDT and CDR2 FYEKMQ come from the germline V gene (reference sequence). V lost 5 bases and J lost 4; bases outside the gene matches: 9. CDR3 length equals 15 residues. The CDR3 DNA reads as TGTGCCAGCAGCCTCCCGGTCAGCGGGAGAGAGACCCAGTACTTC. Its protein product is CASSLPVSGRETQYF. Based on the CDR3 plus reference TRBV13 and TRBJ2-5, the full variable domain is AAGVIQSPRHLIKEKRETATLKCYPIPRHDTVYWYQQGPGQDPQFLISFYEKMQSDKGSIPDRFSAQQFSDYHSELNMSSLELGDSALYFCASSLPVSGRETQYFGPGTRLLVL.

The chain has TRBV20-1 and TRBJ1-6; D gene unclear. The V end lost 3 bases, the J end lost 10 bases, and 19 bases lay between the germline ends. The CDR3 extends over 15 amino acids. The germline V gene encodes CDR1 DFQATT and CDR2 SNEGSKA (reference sequence). In DNA, the CDR3 is TGCAGTGCTAGCGTCGGGGAGCCGGGTCGGTCACCCCTCCACTTT. Residues: CSASVGEPGRSPLHF.

The sample holds many counts of this clonotype. The rearrangement joins TRBV11-2 to TRBJ2-1; D not certain. The CDR3 is made up of 12 amino acids. Germline CDR1 reads SGHAT; CDR2 reads FQNNGV. The germline V and J ends were trimmed by 1 base and 6 bases, with 4 bases remaining between them. The chain's CDR3 is CASSLVRNEQFF. In DNA form, the CDR3 reads TGTGCCAGCAGCTTAGTCCGCAATGAGCAGTTCTTC.

Many counts were recorded for this clonotype. V gene TRBV3-1 combines with J gene TRBJ2-7; TRBD2 might be the D (5 bases). The CDR3 totals 14 residues. Trimming removed 3 bases at V and 3 bases at J, with 12 bases between. CDR1 LGHDT and CDR2 YNNKEL come from the germline V gene (reference sequence). The DNA of the CDR3 is TGTGCCAGCAGCCAGATAACTGACTACTACGAGCAGTACTTC. Its protein product is CASSQITDYYEQYF.

This clonotype was counted many times. This chain uses TRBV10-2 with TRBJ1-1, with no clear D. Germline CDR1 WSHSY, CDR2 SAAADI. Trimming took 10 bases from V and 5 from J, leaving 14 bases between them. There are 12 residues in the CDR3. CDR3 coding DNA: TGCGCCACCCTTCTGGTTGGGACTGAAGCTTTCTTT. Amino acids: CATLLVGTEAFF.

The J gene is TRBJ1-5, the V gene TRBV20-1; TRBD1 matches 7 bases. This CDR3 contains 14 residues. V lost 4 bases, J lost 2 bases, and 5 bases stayed unmatched. The germline gives CDR1 DFQATT, CDR2 SNEGSKA (reference sequence). CDR3 amino acids: CSAIAGTGNQPQHF. As DNA, the CDR3 is TGCAGTGCTATAGCCGGGACAGGCAATCAGCCCCAGCATTTT.

The V gene is TRBV12-3 or TRBV12-4, the J gene TRBJ2-7; 11 bases align to TRBD2. V lost 5 bases and J lost 4; bases outside the gene matches: 7. CDR3 size: 15 residues. CDR3 in amino acids: CASSPRLAGYYEQYF. The CDR3 DNA follows: TGTGCCAGCAGTCCGCGACTAGCGGGGTATTACGAGCAGTACTTC.

This clonotype was seen more than once but under ten times. The chain combines TRBV6-2 or TRBV6-3 with TRBJ1-5; D not certain. Trimming left V 7 bases short and J 4 bases short, with 8 bases between. The V gene's germline CDR1 is MNHEY and CDR2 SVGEGT. This CDR3 has 12 residues. The CDR3, as DNA: TGTGCCAGCAACGACGGGAATCAGCCCCAGCATTTT. Amino acid sequence: CASNDGNQPQHF.

The chain joins TRBV9 to TRBJ1-4; D might be TRBD1 (5 bases). CDR3 length: 14 amino acids. V was shortened by 3 bases and J by 8 bases, with 14 bases between the two germline ends. Germline CDR1 SGDLS, CDR2 YYNGEE. CDR3 protein: CASSAGTTDEKLFF. The CDR3 nucleotides are TGTGCCAGCAGCGCCGGGACCACGGACGAAAAACTGTTTTTT.

The CDR3 protein is CASSTRGWNTEAFF. The CDR3 bases are TGTGCCAGCTCCACGAGAGGGTGGAACACTGAAGCTTTCTTT. J is TRBJ1-1 and V is TRBV12-3 or TRBV12-4, with D hard to call. The CDR3 has 14 amino acids. Between the trimmed V and J ends, which lost 8 bases and 1 base, there was a span of 14 bases.

This clonotype showed up just once. The chain recombines TRBV14 with TRBJ2-1, with D possibly being TRBD2 (6 bases). The CDR3 spans 16 residues. Germline lookup yields CDR1 SGHDN and CDR2 FVKESK. V lost 0 bases and J lost 3, with 12 bases in between. The CDR3 here is CASSQEIAVRYNEQFF. Here the CDR3 DNA reads TGTGCCAGCAGCCAAGAAATAGCGGTTCGCTACAATGAGCAGTTCTTC.

This clonotype turned up a few times. The chain uses TRBV7-9 and TRBJ1-2; possibly TRBD1 for D (5 bases). CDR1 is SEHNR, CDR2 FQNEAQ, per germline (reference sequence). The V and J ends lost 4 bases and 5 bases respectively, with 23 bases between them. This CDR3 has 17 amino acids. The CDR3 protein is CASSSVYVGADLYGYTF. In DNA, the CDR3 is TGTGCCAGCAGCTCTGTTTATGTCGGGGCAGATCTTTATGGCTACACCTTC.

This clonotype was detected only a few times. J is TRBJ2-1 and V is TRBV28; the match to TRBD1 covers 7 bases. Trimming took 3 bases from V and 7 from J; bases not matched to a gene: 6. The CDR3 consists of 14 residues. Germline loops: CDR1 MDHEN, CDR2 SYDVKM. The CDR3 DNA is TGTGCCAGCAGTTTGGGGACAGTTACGAATGAGCAGTTCTTC. Translating it yields CASSLGTVTNEQFF. Using reference TRBV28 and TRBJ2-1 for the parts outside the CDR3, the full variable domain is DVKVTQSSRYLVKRTGEKVFLECVQDMDHENMFWYRQDPGLGLRLIYFSYDVKMKEKGDIPEGYSVSREKKERFSLILESASTNQTSMYLCASSLGTVTNEQFFGPGTRLTVL.

This clonotype was seen repeatedly, ten times or more. The rearrangement joins TRBV28 to TRBJ1-3; no reliable D call. Per germline, CDR1 MDHEN and CDR2 SYDVKM. This CDR3 has 14 residues. The V end was cut by 7 bases, the J end by 0 bases, with 10 bases between. CDR3: CASIPVRSGNTIYF. CDR3 sequence (DNA): TGTGCCAGCATTCCGGTGCGCTCTGGAAACACCATATATTTT.

This clonotype was seen many times. This chain links TRBV11-2 with TRBJ2-5; D gene uncertain. The germline V and J ends were trimmed by 5 bases and 0 bases, with 4 bases remaining between them. This CDR3 spans 12 amino acids. Germline-derived CDR1 and CDR2 are SGHAT and FQNNGV. The CDR3 DNA reads TGTGCCAGCAGCAAACACCAAGAGACCCAGTACTTC. Protein sequence: CASSKHQETQYF.

Many counts were recorded for this clonotype. V gene TRBV24-1 combines with J gene TRBJ2-7; TRBD1 aligns across 7 bases. Germline-derived CDR1 and CDR2 are KGHDR and SFDVKD. This CDR3 contains 13 residues. The ends lost 6 bases at V and 1 base at J; junction bases unmatched: 2. The CDR3 is CATSTGQSYEQYF. The DNA for the CDR3 is TGTGCCACCAGTACGGGACAGTCCTACGAGCAGTACTTC.

There are many counts of this clonotype. This rearrangement joins TRBV11-2 to TRBJ1-5; 11 positions match TRBD1. The germline V gene has CDR1 SGHAT and CDR2 FQNNGV. This CDR3 region has 17 residues. The V gene end was trimmed by 1 base and the J gene end by 4 bases; junction bases not matched to a gene: 6. CDR3 sequence reads: CASSLAEDRGRNQPQHF. Here the CDR3 DNA reads TGTGCCAGCAGCTTAGCGGAGGACAGGGGGCGGAATCAGCCCCAGCATTTT.

As regards this clonotype: Given a much more abundant clone one base away, this may be a read error. In this CDR3 the conserved last residue, phenylalanine or tryptophan, is missing, so a read error is likely. This chain links TRBV4-1 with TRBJ1-1; weak D call: TRBD1 (6 bases). The CDR3 runs to 17 residues. Germline-derived CDR1 and CDR2 are MGHRA and YSYEKL. Trimming took 1 base from V and 5 from J, leaving 20 bases between them. CDR3 residues: CASSQVLRRRGGTEAFL. The CDR3 nucleotides read TGCGCCAGCAGCCAAGTATTAAGGCGCAGGGGAGGAACTGAAGCTTTCCTT.

This clonotype was counted only a few times. The rearrangement joins TRBV2 to TRBJ2-3, with D hard to call. Germline V gene data show CDR1 as SNHLY and CDR2 as FYNNEI. Between the trimmed V and J ends, which lost 6 bases and 4 bases, there was a span of 8 bases. The CDR3 totals 12 residues. CDR3 bases: TGTGCCAGCAGGGGTCAGTCAGATACGCAGTATTTT. It yields the protein CASRGQSDTQYF.

The chain employs TRBV6-1 and TRBJ2-7, with 8 nucleotides matching TRBD1. Germline V gene data show CDR1 as MNHNS and CDR2 as SASEGT. This CDR3 contains 13 residues. The V gene end was trimmed by 6 bases and the J gene end by 6 bases; junction bases not matched to a gene: 7. The CDR3 DNA sequence: TGTGCCAGCAGGCCGACAGGGGCCCCCGAGCAGTACTTC. Translated: CASRPTGAPEQYF.

The chain recombines TRBV28 with TRBJ2-7; the match to TRBD2 covers 7 bases. The CDR3 has 16 residues. CDR1 is MDHEN and CDR2 is SYDVKM in the germline V gene. The J segment lost 2 bases and the V segment lost 4 bases, leaving 11 bases of the junction unmatched. The CDR3 loop is CASSSTSGTTPYEQYF. The CDR3 coding sequence is TGTGCCAGCAGTTCCACAAGCGGGACTACTCCCTACGAGCAGTACTTC.

The V gene is TRBV24-1, the J gene TRBJ2-6; maybe TRBD1 (6 bases). This CDR3 region has 16 residues. The germline CDR1 and CDR2 sequences are KGHDR and SFDVKD. V was pared by 4 bases and J by 4 bases, with 13 bases between. CDR3 coding DNA: TGTGCCACCAGTGAGGGTCAGGGGAGCGGGGCCAACGTCCTGACTTTC. Protein product: CATSEGQGSGANVLTF.

This clonotype came up many times. The CDR3 here is CASSLDYTDTQYF. Written as DNA, the CDR3 is TGTGCCAGCAGCTTAGACTACACAGATACGCAGTATTTT. The chain uses TRBV7-8 and TRBJ2-3; D uncertain. V dropped 1 base and J dropped 2 bases, with 4 bases sitting between them. The CDR3 is 13 residues long. The V gene's germline CDR1 is SGHVS and CDR2 FQNEAQ.

This clonotype was counted many times. The chain employs TRBV28 and TRBJ2-7, with 9 positions matching TRBD1. V dropped 6 bases and J dropped 5; count of bases not matched to a gene: 11. The CDR3 is 15 residues long. Per germline, CDR1 MDHEN and CDR2 SYDVKM. The DNA of the CDR3 is TGTGCCAGCAGCTCCCCGGGACAGGGAATACACGAGCAGTACTTC. It yields the protein CASSSPGQGIHEQYF.

This clonotype occurred many times. The gene calls are TRBV27 and TRBJ1-3; no firm D call. The CDR3 covers 15 residues. Germline assignment: CDR1 MNHEY and CDR2 SMNVEV (reference sequence). Trimming removed 5 bases from V and 0 bases from J, with 11 bases in between. The CDR3 sequence is CASSLNGNSGNTIYF. The CDR3 DNA follows: TGTGCCAGCAGTCTAAACGGAAACTCTGGAAACACCATATATTTT.